The source of this T cell receptor beta chain is a study of blood T cell repertoires in COVID-19 (TCRdb year 2020). Context from the whole study: Samples covering the acute and convalescent phases of COVID-19 were provided by collaborators in the United States, Italy and Spain. The prospective study material was composed of cDNA or gDNA derived from T cells, B-cell-depleted T cells, or PBMCs. Deeply sampled blood TCRbeta repertoires from subjects exposed to, actively infected with, or recovered from COVID-19 were included in the dataset. A freely available public database, intended as a resource for researchers studying the immune response to SARS-CoV-2, is where the repertoires were released. Samples were obtained from the ongoing ImmuneRACE study (first 160 participants) and from some 1,300 subjects provided by 6 global collaborators. Nearly every sample came with metadata listing a de-identified subject ID, COVID-19 status, age in years and sex. HLA class I and class II types, where available, came from metadata supplied by the sample provider rather than from assay-based typing.

A remark on this clone: This receptor's antigen is unknown. Base qualities were left out, and no much larger clone turns up one base away.

TCRbeta CDR3 regions were amplified from genomic DNA by means of the immunoSEQ Assay, a bias-controlled multiplex PCR. The original methods were these. Within the assay, amplification of reference gene primers was used to estimate how many nucleated cells each sample contained. Sequence reads were collapsed and filtered to measure the absolute abundance of every unique TCRbeta CDR3 rearrangement. For each sample, productive Simpson clonality was calculated as the square root of Simpson's diversity index over productive rearrangements. Not all clones reach the TCRdb copy of this immuneACCESS table, which keeps in-frame sequences only. Checked studies attribute under half of the gap to unresolved V genes and leave the rest unexplained. V and J calls and clone size are given by that table; D and trimming were obtained from the DNA. In this sample the table shows 300,000 to 500,000 clones, roughly 90% of which occur a single time. The top ten constitute roughly 0.97% of the sample.

CDR1 is given as LGHNA and CDR2 as YSLEER, both from the germline V gene. The CDR3, cysteine through phenylalanine, is 16 amino acids long. Just CDR3 DNA is preserved here, 48 bases in frame from base 1. Trimming takes 2 bases off V and 4 bases off J; junction bases not matched to a gene: 5. The research as a whole found: Clinical and demographic metadata were provided uncurated, with the amount varying by source and participant.

Participants in the prospective study were aged about 18 to 95 years, lived in 20 to 25 United States geographic areas, and enrolled through a virtual design. In the prospective study, cohorts were assigned on the basis of participant-reported clinical history obtained from a screening survey and a study questionnaire. In the prospective study, whole blood, serum and a nasopharyngeal or oropharyngeal swab were collected from each participant by mobile phlebotomists. Over a 2-month period, participants in the prospective study had the option of providing additional blood draws and questionnaires. Prospective study blood samples were shipped either frozen or at room temperature before DNA extraction.

The source of this sequence is a woman between 25 and 40 years old with acute COVID-19. This chain is built from TRBV4-3 and TRBJ1-6; 7 junctional bases match TRBD1. Sample: PBMCs or T cells enriched from blood (not recorded which). The nucleotide sequence reads TGCGCCAGCAGCCAACGTGACAGGGCTTATAATTCACCCCTCCACTTT. Translated, it gives CASSQRDRAYNSPLHF.